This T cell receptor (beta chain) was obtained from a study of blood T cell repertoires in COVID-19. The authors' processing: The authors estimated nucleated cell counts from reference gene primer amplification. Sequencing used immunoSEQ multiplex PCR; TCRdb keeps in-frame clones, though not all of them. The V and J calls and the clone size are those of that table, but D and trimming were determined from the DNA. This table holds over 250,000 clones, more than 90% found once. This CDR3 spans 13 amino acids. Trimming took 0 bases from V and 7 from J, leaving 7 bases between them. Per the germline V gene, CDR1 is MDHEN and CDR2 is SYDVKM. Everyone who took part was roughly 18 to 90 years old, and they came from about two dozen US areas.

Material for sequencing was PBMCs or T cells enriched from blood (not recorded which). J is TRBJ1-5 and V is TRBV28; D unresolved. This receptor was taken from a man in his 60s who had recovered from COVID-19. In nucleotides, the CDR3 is TGTGCCAGCAGTTTATGGAGGTTACAGCCCCAGCATTTT. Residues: CASSLWRLQPQHF.